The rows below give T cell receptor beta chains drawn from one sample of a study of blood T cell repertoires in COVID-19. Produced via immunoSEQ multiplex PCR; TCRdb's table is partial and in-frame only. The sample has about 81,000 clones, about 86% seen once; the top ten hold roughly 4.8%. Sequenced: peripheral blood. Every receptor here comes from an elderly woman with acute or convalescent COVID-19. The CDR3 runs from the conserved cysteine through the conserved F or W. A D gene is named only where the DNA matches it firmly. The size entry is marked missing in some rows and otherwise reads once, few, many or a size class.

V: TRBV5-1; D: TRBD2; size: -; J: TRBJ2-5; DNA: TGCGCCCGCAGCTTGTTGGCGGGGGGGGGAGAAGAGACCCAGTACTTC; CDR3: CARSLLAGGGEETQYF
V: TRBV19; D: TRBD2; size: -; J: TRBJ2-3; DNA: TGTGCCAGTAGTACGGGACTAGCGGGAGGGCCCGATACGCAGTATTTT; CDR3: CASSTGLAGGPDTQYF
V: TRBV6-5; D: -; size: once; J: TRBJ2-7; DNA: TGTGCCAGCAGTTATACCCAGGAGGCCTACGAGCAGTACTTC; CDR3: CASSYTQEAYEQYF
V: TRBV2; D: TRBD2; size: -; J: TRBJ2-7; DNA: TGTGCCAGCAGTGACTCCGTGCGGGAGACAACCTTGGAGCAGTACTTC; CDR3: CASSDSVRETTLEQYF
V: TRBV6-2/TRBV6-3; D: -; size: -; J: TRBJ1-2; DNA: TGTGCCAGCAGTTACTCGGCGGTTGGCTACACCTTC; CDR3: CASSYSAVGYTF
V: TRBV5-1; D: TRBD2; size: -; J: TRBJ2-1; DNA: TGCGCCAGCAGCGCGGCCGGGACTAGTAATGAGCAGTTCTTC; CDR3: CASSAAGTSNEQFF
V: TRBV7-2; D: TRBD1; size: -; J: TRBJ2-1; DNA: TGTGCCAGCAGCCCTACAGGGGGGCGAGGGAATGAGCAGTTCTTC; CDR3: CASSPTGGRGNEQFF
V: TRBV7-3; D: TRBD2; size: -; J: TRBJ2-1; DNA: TGTGCCAGCAGCTTAGGGGCGGGAGGGTTGTACAATGAGCAGTTCTTC; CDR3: CASSLGAGGLYNEQFF
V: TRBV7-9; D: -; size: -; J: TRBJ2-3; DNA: TGTGCCAGCAGCCAGACAGGGACTAGCACAGATACGCAGTATTTT; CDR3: CASSQTGTSTDTQYF
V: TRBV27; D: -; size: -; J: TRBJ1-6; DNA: TGTGCCAGCAGTTTTAGCGGGGCCAACTCCTATAATTCACCCCTCCACTTT; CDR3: CASSFSGANSYNSPLHF